A single sample is the source of the 6 T cell receptor beta chains below, sequenced in a study of blood T cell repertoires in COVID-19. Some clones are missing from TCRdb's copy, which holds only in-frame ones; the method was immunoSEQ multiplex PCR. Here the sample spans fewer than 120,000 clones, nearly 90% being singletons. The source material was peripheral blood. The origin of the receptors is a human donor in a cohort sampled during active COVID-19.

This chain connects TRBV9 to TRBJ1-6; D is perhaps TRBD1 (6 bases). CDR1 is SGDLS, CDR2 YYNGEE, per germline. With 4 bases removed from V and 6 bases from J, the gap between germline ends came to 11 bases. CDR3 length equals 14 residues. The CDR3 nucleotides read TGTGCCAGCAGCCCAGGGGAAGGTAATTCACCCCTCCACTTT. Protein sequence: CASSPGEGNSPLHF.

This chain connects TRBV18 to TRBJ2-1; D might be TRBD1 (6 bases). This CDR3 contains 15 residues. Per germline, CDR1 KGHSH and CDR2 LQKENI. Trimming removed 0 bases from V and 8 bases from J, with 14 bases in between. The CDR3 coding sequence is TGTGCCAGCTCACCACCGGGTAGGGGGACGGATGAGCAGTTCTTC. Its protein is CASSPPGRGTDEQFF.

The chain has TRBV5-3 and TRBJ1-5, with unresolved D. TRBV5-3 is noted as an ORF with a role that remains uncertain. The CDR3 has 17 amino acids. Trimming shortened V by 0 bases and J by 0 bases, and 13 bases separated the two germline ends. CDR3 residues: CARSLVTGMYSNQPQHF. CDR3 sequence (DNA): TGTGCCAGAAGCTTGGTCACGGGAATGTATAGCAATCAGCCCCAGCATTTT.

The V call is TRBV28, the J call TRBJ2-3; D gene uncertain. The germline V and J ends were trimmed by 5 bases and 6 bases, with 6 bases remaining between them. Germline loops: CDR1 MDHEN, CDR2 SYDVKM. There are 11 residues in the CDR3. DNA of the CDR3: TGTGCCAGCAGTCCCCTGGATACGCAGTATTTT. Protein: CASSPLDTQYF.

The rearrangement uses TRBV2 and TRBJ2-1, with 8 positions matching TRBD1. The germline CDR1 and CDR2 sequences are SNHLY and FYNNEI. The CDR3 loop spans 15 amino acids. The V and J ends lost 7 bases and 3 bases, in that order; junction bases with no gene match: 8. Here the CDR3 reads CASTSDRGFYNEQFF. The CDR3 DNA sequence: TGTGCCAGCACCTCAGACAGGGGCTTCTACAATGAGCAGTTCTTC. The full variable domain, rest sourced from reference TRBV2 and TRBJ2-1, is EPEVTQTPSHQVTQMGQEVILRCVPISNHLYFYWYRQILGQKVEFLVSFYNNEISEKSEIFDDQFSVERPDGSNFTLKIRSTKLEDSAMYFCASTSDRGFYNEQFFGPGTRLTVL.

The chain couples TRBV7-9 to TRBJ1-1; D not resolved. Germline lookup yields CDR1 SEHNR and CDR2 FQNEAQ (reference sequence). The CDR3 is 14 residues long. V lost 3 bases and J 0 bases, leaving 8 bases between the germline ends. The CDR3 bases are TGTGCCAGCAGCTTGGAGTCAGTGAACACTGAAGCTTTCTTT. Its translation: CASSLESVNTEAFF.